This T cell receptor beta chain was identified during a study of CD8 T cells in ankylosing spondylitis. Study-level findings and limits: Blood of patients with ankylosing spondylitis appeared to be characterized by a TCR beta motif of eight highly homologous variants. Reportedly, disease-linked clones are significantly enriched in ankylosing spondylitis patients' matched synovial fluid. Some of these motif variants have turned up before, in reports on reactive arthritis synovial fluid and blood.

The V gene's germline CDR1 is SEHNR and CDR2 FQNEAQ (reference sequence). This CDR3 comprises 14 residues. V gave up 5 bases and J gave up 12 bases, with 17 bases separating them. This clonotype appeared many times. Its specificity is unknown. Using quantitative 5'-RACE with molecular barcodes, the authors made TCR beta libraries. TCRdb reanalysed the 5' RACE reads using MiXCR and keeps one entry per CDR3 protein. The table includes about 240,000 distinct CDR3 sequences, around a tenth detected once. The sequence came from a male donor with ankylosing spondylitis or in good health (not recorded which). The source material was blood, either unsorted or a sorted T cell fraction (not recorded which). This chain links TRBV7-9 with TRBJ1-6; D remains unclear. DNA for the CDR3: TGTGCCAGCAGCGGACCGGGATACGGAGAACCCCTCCACTTT. Amino acid sequence: CASSGPGYGEPLHF.